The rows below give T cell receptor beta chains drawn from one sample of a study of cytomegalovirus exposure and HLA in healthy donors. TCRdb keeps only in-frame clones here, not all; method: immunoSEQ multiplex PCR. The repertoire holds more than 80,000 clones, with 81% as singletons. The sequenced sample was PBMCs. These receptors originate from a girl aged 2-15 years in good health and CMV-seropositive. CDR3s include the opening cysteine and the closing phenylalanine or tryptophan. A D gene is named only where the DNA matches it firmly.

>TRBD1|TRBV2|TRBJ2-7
TGTGCCAGCCCATCCTGGGGGGACAGGGATTACGAGCAGTACTTC
CASPSWGDRDYEQYF
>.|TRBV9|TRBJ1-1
TGTGCCAGCGGGTTGGGAGCGGGGGCACTTTTGAACACTGAAGCTTTCTTT
CASGLGAGALLNTEAFF
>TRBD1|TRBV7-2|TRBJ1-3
TGTGCCAGCAGCTCAACAGGGGCTGGAAACACCATATATTTT
CASSSTGAGNTIYF
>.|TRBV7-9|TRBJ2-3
TGTGCCAGCAGTTCCCTTAGCCTTAGCACAGATACGCAGTATTTT
CASSSLSLSTDTQYF
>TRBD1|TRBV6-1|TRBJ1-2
TGTGCCAGCAGTGAAGGGACAGGTCGAGCGTACTATGGCTACACCTTC
CASSEGTGRAYYGYTF
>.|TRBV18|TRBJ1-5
TGTGCCAGCTCACTACCACCAGGGACAATGCATTTT
CASSLPPGTMHF
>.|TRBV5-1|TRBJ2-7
TGCGCCAGCAGCTATGAGGCGGCTGGCGAGCAGTACTTC
CASSYEAAGEQYF
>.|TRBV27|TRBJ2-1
TGTGCCAGCAGTTTATCCCGGGAGACATACTACAATGAGCAGTTCTTC
CASSLSRETYYNEQFF
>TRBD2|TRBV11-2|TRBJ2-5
TGTGCCAGCACGATAGCGGGGGCCTCATCGACCCAGTACTTC
CASTIAGASSTQYF
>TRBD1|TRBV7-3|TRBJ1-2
TGTGCCAGCAGCTCCGACAGGGTAACTGGCTACACCTTC
CASSSDRVTGYTF